This passage covers 21 T cell receptor beta chains from one sample sequenced in a study of early T cells in non-severe SARS-CoV-2 infection. Via MiXCR, TCRdb re-called the 5' RACE reads, giving one row per CDR3 protein. The table lists more than 50,000 distinct CDR3 sequences, over 5% of them singletons, with roughly 6.4% in the top ten. The sequencing sample was made of whole blood. These receptors came from an adult who was a healthcare worker with PCR-confirmed SARS-CoV-2 infection or an uninfected control (not recorded which).

This clonotype was seen many times. The chain recombines TRBV20-1 with TRBJ2-5, with TRBD1 matching over 10 bases. The V segment lost 2 bases and the J segment 7 bases; nucleotides outside the gene matches: 7. The CDR3 is made up of 14 amino acids. Germline V lookup: CDR1 DFQATT, CDR2 SNEGSKA (reference sequence). The CDR3 region is CSARTGTGDGTQYF. In DNA, the CDR3 is TGCAGTGCTAGAACCGGGACAGGGGACGGGACCCAGTACTTC.

This clonotype was seen ten or more times. This chain connects TRBV4-1 to TRBJ2-2; maybe TRBD1 (6 bases). CDR1 and CDR2 (germline): MGHRA, YSYEKL. The CDR3 has 15 amino acids. V dropped 4 bases and J dropped 5 bases, with 14 bases sitting between them. The CDR3 region is CASSPGQPGTGELFF. The DNA of the CDR3 is TGCGCCAGCAGCCCCGGACAGCCTGGGACCGGGGAGCTGTTTTTT.

This clonotype occurred many times. The V and J genes are TRBV18 and TRBJ2-1; 11 bases match TRBD1. Germline CDR1 is KGHSH and CDR2 is LQKENI. V was pared by 3 bases and J by 7 bases, with 11 bases of the junction left unmatched. This CDR3 has 17 amino acids. The DNA of the CDR3 is TGTGCCAGCTCACCCTATAAGGGACAGGGGGTTAAAAATGAGCAGTTCTTC. It encodes CASSPYKGQGVKNEQFF.

This clonotype was seen many times. V gene TRBV20-1 combines with J gene TRBJ2-3; D unresolved. The germline V gene has CDR1 DFQATT and CDR2 SNEGSKA (reference sequence). With 6 bases removed from V and 3 bases from J, the gap between germline ends came to 4 bases. The CDR3 is 10 residues long. CDR3 loop: CSAATDTQYF. In DNA, the CDR3 is TGCAGTGCCGCGACAGATACGCAGTATTTT.

This clonotype appeared a few times. The chain carries TRBV30 and TRBJ1-5; TRBD1 agrees at 7 bases. This CDR3 has 14 residues. Germline trimming cut 3 bases from V and 7 bases from J; bases unmatched to any gene: 9. Per the germline V gene, CDR1 is GTSNPN and CDR2 is SVGIG (reference sequence). The CDR3 region is CAWRKTGIDQPQHF. The CDR3 region has the DNA TGTGCCTGGAGGAAGACAGGGATAGACCAGCCCCAGCATTTT.

This chain joins TRBV7-9 and TRBJ2-5; D gene uncertain. In germline, CDR1 is SEHNR, CDR2 FQNEAQ (reference sequence). This CDR3 region has 13 residues. The ends were cut back, 4 bases at V and 2 bases at J, with 8 bases in the middle. The CDR3 DNA is TGTGCCAGCAGCTCCCCAAAGCAAGAGACCCAGTACTTC. Translating it yields CASSSPKQETQYF.

At least ten counts were recorded for this clonotype. V gene TRBV29-1 combines with J gene TRBJ1-1; D call uncertain. In germline, CDR1 is SQVTM, CDR2 ANQGSEA. V shed 4 bases and J shed 0 bases, with 6 bases lying between them. The CDR3 is 12 residues long. CDR3 sequence: CSVAYMNTEAFF. The CDR3 nucleotides are TGCAGCGTTGCATACATGAACACTGAAGCTTTCTTT.

This clonotype was detected many times. Mismatch with germline at one junction end may stem from a read error. The rearrangement joins TRBV18 to TRBJ2-3; the D is unclear. The CDR3 length is 14 residues. Germline V gene lookup returns CDR1 KGHSH and CDR2 LQKENI. This CDR3 reads CASSPPVGTDTQYF. Here the CDR3 DNA reads TGTGCCAGCTCCCCACCCGTGGGGACAGATACGCAGTATTTT.

This clonotype was seen ten or more times. This CDR3 is CASSSGAGRYEQYF. The CDR3 nucleotides read TGTGCCAGCAGTTCCGGGGCCGGACGTTACGAGCAGTACTTC. The chain employs TRBV6-5 and TRBJ2-7; D could derive from TRBD1 or TRBD2 (5 bases each). V dropped 4 bases and J dropped 4 bases, with 14 bases sitting between them. The V gene's germline CDR1 is MNHEY and CDR2 SVGAGI. The CDR3 sequence is 14 residues long.

This clonotype was seen at least ten times. The CDR3 here is CASSHPGLARPGELFF. The CDR3 DNA sequence: TGTGCCAGCAGTCATCCGGGACTAGCGAGGCCCGGGGAGCTGTTTTTT. This chain connects TRBV6-2 or TRBV6-3 to TRBJ2-2; the match to TRBD2 covers 10 bases. V lost 5 bases, J lost 6 bases, and 9 bases stayed unmatched. The CDR3 consists of 16 residues. In germline, CDR1 is MNHEY, CDR2 SVGEGT.

Many counts were recorded for this clonotype. This sequence joins TRBV28 and TRBJ2-3; 13 bases agree with TRBD2. The CDR3 has 14 residues. Germline CDR1 is MDHEN and CDR2 is SYDVKM. V shed 10 bases, J shed 4 bases, and the junction held 5 bases outside the gene matches. This CDR3 is CATLGLAGSDTQYF. CDR3 bases: TGTGCCACCTTGGGACTAGCGGGATCAGATACGCAGTATTTT.

This rearrangement joins TRBV29-1 to TRBJ2-7; perhaps TRBD1 as D (5 bases). The CDR3 consists of 11 residues. V lost 5 bases, J lost 2 bases, and 7 bases lay in between. The V gene's germline CDR1 is SQVTM and CDR2 ANQGSEA. The CDR3 region has the DNA TGCAGCGTTTCGACAGCCTACGAGCAGTACTTC. This codes for CSVSTAYEQYF.

The V call is TRBV12-3 or TRBV12-4, the J call TRBJ2-5, with a possible D match to TRBD2 (6 bases). V was cut by 7 bases and J by 4 bases, with 16 bases left in between. There are 14 residues in the CDR3. The CDR3 loop reads CASTSGASAETQYF. CDR3 coding DNA: TGTGCCAGCACCTCGGGAGCTTCGGCAGAGACCCAGTACTTC.

The rearrangement joins TRBV2 to TRBJ1-5; 9 nucleotides agree with TRBD1. V shed 6 bases and J 7 bases; nucleotides not matched to a gene: 7. CDR3 length: 14 residues. CDR1 is SNHLY and CDR2 is FYNNEI in the germline V gene. CDR3 region: CASRGDRVRQPQHF. In nucleotides, the CDR3 is TGTGCCAGCAGGGGGGACAGGGTGCGCCAGCCCCAGCATTTT.

This clonotype was detected a few times. V and J are TRBV5-4 and TRBJ1-1, with D maybe TRBD1 (5 bases). The CDR3 contains 15 residues. The V end lost 3 bases, the J end lost 1 base, and 13 bases lay between the germline ends. Germline V lookup: CDR1 SGHNT, CDR2 YYREEE (reference sequence). CDR3 nucleotide sequence: TGTGCCAGCAGCTATTTTCCGGACACGAACACTGAAGCTTTCTTT. Residues: CASSYFPDTNTEAFF. Supplemented by reference TRBV5-4 and TRBJ1-1, the full variable domain reads ETGVTQSPTHLIKTRGQQVTLRCSSQSGHNTVSWYQQALGQGPQFIFQYYREEENGRGNFPPRFSGLQFPNYSSELNVNALELDDSALYLCASSYFPDTNTEAFFGQGTRLTVV.

In its sample, this clonotype was seen many times. The gene calls are TRBV6-4 and TRBJ2-1, with D hard to call. Per germline, CDR1 MRHNA and CDR2 SNTAGT. V was cut by 1 base and J by 8 bases, with 15 bases left in between. The CDR3 sequence is 15 residues long. The CDR3 DNA reads TGTGCCAGCAGTGACTGGACCCCGGGTGTGGATGAGCAGTTCTTC. It codes for CASSDWTPGVDEQFF.

This clonotype was counted many times. The V and J genes are TRBV7-9 and TRBJ2-7, with a weak D call TRBD2 (5 bases). Germline lookup yields CDR1 SEHNR and CDR2 FQNEAQ (reference sequence). The V end was cut by 3 bases, the J end by 7 bases, with 16 bases between. CDR3 length: 14 residues. CDR3 nucleotide sequence: TGTGCCAGCAGCTTGATGCGGGCAATCGGAGAGCAGTACTTC. Encoded protein: CASSLMRAIGEQYF.

Many counts were recorded for this clonotype. The chain is built from TRBV30 and TRBJ1-2; TRBD1 matches 8 bases. V trimming: 8 bases; J trimming: 2 bases; junction bases outside the gene matches: 7. The germline CDR1 and CDR2 sequences are GTSNPN and SVGIG (reference sequence). CDR3 size: 13 residues. CDR3 residues: CAGRTGTNYGYTF. The CDR3 DNA is TGTGCCGGAAGGACAGGGACGAACTATGGCTACACCTTC.

This clonotype has at least ten counts. This chain connects TRBV27 to TRBJ2-7; maybe TRBD2 (6 bases). The V end lost 8 bases, the J end lost 1 base, and 12 bases lay between the germline ends. CDR3 length: 13 amino acids. CDR1 MNHEY and CDR2 SMNVEV come from the germline V gene (reference sequence). The DNA of the CDR3 is TGTGCCAGCTACGGAGGAGGGTCCTACGAGCAGTACTTC. Its translation is CASYGGGSYEQYF.

As DNA, the CDR3 is TGCAGCGTTGATCCGGGGGGCACTGAAGCTTTCTTT. Its translation: CSVDPGGTEAFF. The chain has TRBV29-1 and TRBJ1-1, with D perhaps matching TRBD1 (5 bases). CDR3 size: 12 residues. Germline CDR1 is SQVTM and CDR2 is ANQGSEA. The V end lost 3 bases, the J end lost 4 bases, and 9 bases lay between the germline ends.

There are many counts of this clonotype. The chain combines TRBV12-3 or TRBV12-4 with TRBJ2-7; D gene uncertain. The CDR3 is 12 amino acids. V lost 5 bases, J lost 1 base, and 6 bases lay in between. This CDR3 reads CASSPPSYEQYF. The CDR3, as DNA: TGTGCCAGCAGTCCGCCTTCCTACGAGCAGTACTTC.